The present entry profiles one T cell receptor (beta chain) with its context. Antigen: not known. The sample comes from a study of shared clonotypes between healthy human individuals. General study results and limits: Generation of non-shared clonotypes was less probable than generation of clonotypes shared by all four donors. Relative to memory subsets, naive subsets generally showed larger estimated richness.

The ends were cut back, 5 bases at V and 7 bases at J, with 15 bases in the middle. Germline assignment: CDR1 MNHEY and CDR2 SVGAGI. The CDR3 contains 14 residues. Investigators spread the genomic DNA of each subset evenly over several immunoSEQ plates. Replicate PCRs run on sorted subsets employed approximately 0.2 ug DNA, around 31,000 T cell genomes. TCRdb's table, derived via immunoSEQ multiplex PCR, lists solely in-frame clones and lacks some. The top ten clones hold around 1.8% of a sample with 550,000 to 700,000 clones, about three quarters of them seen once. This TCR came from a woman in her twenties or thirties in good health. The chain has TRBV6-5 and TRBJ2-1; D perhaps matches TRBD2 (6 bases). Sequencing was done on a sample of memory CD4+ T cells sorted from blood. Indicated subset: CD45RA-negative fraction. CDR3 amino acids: CASSLIAEPNEQFF. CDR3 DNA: TGTGCCAGCAGTCTGATAGCGGAACCTAATGAGCAGTTCTTC.